A single sample gave rise to the 27 T cell receptor beta chains below, sequenced in a study of radiotherapy plus CTLA-4 blockade in lung cancer. Using immunoSEQ multiplex PCR, the repertoire was profiled, and TCRdb retains in-frame clones only, with some absent. This sample carries about 19,000 clones, roughly 83% of them seen once, and the ten largest clones take around 22%. Source: peripheral blood, taken from a patient treated with radiotherapy plus ipilimumab. Source of these receptors: a human donor with non-small cell lung cancer whose response to radiotherapy plus ipilimumab could not be evaluated.

The V gene is TRBV11-1, the J gene TRBJ2-1; TRBD2 aligns across 14 bases. This CDR3 comprises 18 residues. Germline V gene lookup returns CDR1 SGHAT and CDR2 FQDESV (reference sequence). V shed 1 base, J shed 9 bases, and the junction held 11 bases outside the gene matches. This CDR3 is CASSLGTSGGSPWAEQFF. For the CDR3, the DNA is TGTGCCAGCAGCTTAGGGACTAGCGGGGGGAGCCCCTGGGCTGAGCAGTTCTTC.

The V call is TRBV19, the J call TRBJ2-5, with 9 bases identical to TRBD2. Looked up from germline, CDR1 is LNHDA and CDR2 is SQIVND (reference sequence). CDR3 length: 15 amino acids. V trimming: 9 bases; J trimming: 5 bases; junction bases outside the gene matches: 13. CDR3 sequence reads: CASSTSSSGGETQYF. CDR3 DNA: TGTGCCAGCAGCACCTCCTCCAGCGGGGGGGAGACCCAGTACTTC. The entire variable domain, with the rest obtained from reference TRBV19 and TRBJ2-5, is as follows: DGGITQSPKYLFRKEGQNVTLSCEQNLNHDAMYWYRQDPGQGLRLIYYSQIVNDFQKGDIAEGYSVSREKKESFPLTVTSAQKNPTAFYLCASSTSSSGGETQYFGPGTRLLVL.

The rearrangement links TRBV2 to TRBJ2-3; weak D call: TRBD2 (7 bases). This CDR3 comprises 13 residues. Germline V gene lookup returns CDR1 SNHLY and CDR2 FYNNEI. The germline V and J ends were trimmed by 9 bases and 2 bases, with 12 bases remaining between them. CDR3 sequence: CARGGGNTDTQYF. In DNA, the CDR3 is TGTGCCAGAGGGGGGGGCAACACAGATACGCAGTATTTT.

The rearrangement links TRBV18 to TRBJ2-4; TRBD1 matches at 7 bases. J was trimmed by 8 bases and V by 4 bases; bases with no gene match: 5. This CDR3 has 13 amino acids. In germline, CDR1 is KGHSH, CDR2 LQKENI. The CDR3 protein is CASSQTGTDIQYF. Written as DNA, the CDR3 is TGTGCCAGCTCACAGACAGGGACGGACATTCAGTACTTC.

The V gene is TRBV9, the J gene TRBJ2-2, with 10 bases identical to TRBD2. The CDR3 has 16 amino acids. Unmatched junction bases numbered 11, after V lost 4 bases and J lost 8 bases. Germline loops: CDR1 SGDLS, CDR2 YYNGEE. For the CDR3, the DNA is TGTGCCAGCAGCCCGTACGCTACTAGCGGGGCAGGGGAGCTGTTTTTT. Translating gives CASSPYATSGAGELFF.

This clone was detected only a few times. The V call is TRBV11-2, the J call TRBJ1-2; 7 nucleotides agree with TRBD1. V was clipped by 5 bases and J by 7 bases; unmatched bases: 13. Germline assignment: CDR1 SGHAT and CDR2 FQNNGV. This CDR3 has 15 residues. The CDR3 sequence is CASSPTLPRGTGYTF. CDR3 in DNA: TGTGCCAGCAGCCCTACCCTCCCCAGGGGGACTGGCTACACCTTC.

The chain uses TRBV4-3 and TRBJ1-3; D may be TRBD2 (5 bases). The DNA matches TRBJ2-2 better at its end, which makes the J call doubtful. The germline V gene encodes CDR1 LGHNA and CDR2 YSLEER. CDR3 length: 17 amino acids. CDR3 coding DNA: TGCGCCAGCAGCCAAGATGTTGGAGGCTCCCTCACCGGGGAGCTGTTTTTT. This translates into CASSQDVGGSLTGELFF.

Notes on this clone: Other DNA sequences of this sample code for an identical CDR3. The rearrangement links TRBV5-6 to TRBJ2-1; maybe TRBD2 (6 bases). The V end was cut by 4 bases, the J end by 10 bases, with 18 bases between. CDR1 is SGHDT and CDR2 is YYEEEE in the germline V gene. The CDR3 runs to 14 residues. The CDR3 sequence is CASSLVRGFGEQFF. In DNA form, the CDR3 reads TGTGCCAGCAGCCTGGTGCGGGGATTTGGGGAGCAGTTCTTC.

The chain recombines TRBV10-1 with TRBJ2-2, with 7 nucleotides matching TRBD2. The germline V gene encodes CDR1 WNHNN and CDR2 SYGVQD (reference sequence). J gave up 6 bases and V 2 bases, and 3 bases lay outside the gene matches. The CDR3 contains 14 residues. The CDR3 sequence is CASSERGDAGELFF. The DNA for the CDR3 is TGCGCCAGCAGTGAGCGGGGGGACGCCGGGGAGCTGTTTTTT.

The gene calls are TRBV11-2 and TRBJ2-1; 8 bases line up with TRBD2. The V and J ends lost 5 bases and 6 bases, in that order; junction bases with no gene match: 15. In germline, CDR1 is SGHAT, CDR2 FQNNGV. This CDR3 contains 17 residues. CDR3 in amino acids: CASSPRSIREGLNEQFF. CDR3 nucleotides: TGTGCCAGCAGCCCGCGATCGATTCGGGAGGGCCTCAATGAGCAGTTCTTC.

This clone occurred a few times. The chain combines TRBV7-9 with TRBJ2-1; 10 positions agree with TRBD1. The CDR3 contains 15 residues. Germline V gene sequence: CDR1 SEHNR, CDR2 FQNEAQ (reference sequence). Unmatched junction bases numbered 5, after V lost 5 bases and J lost 4 bases. DNA for the CDR3: TGTGCCAGCAGCCCACCGGGACAGGGGTACAATGAGCAGTTCTTC. Protein sequence: CASSPPGQGYNEQFF.

This clone was found a few times. One end of the junction does not line up with germline, which may come from a read error. J is TRBJ2-5 and V is TRBV7-7; weak D call: TRBD1 (5 bases). The CDR3 has 16 residues. Germline CDR1 is SSHAT and CDR2 is FNYEAQ (reference sequence). CDR3 sequence (DNA): TGTGCTAGCAGCTTAGGCAGGGCCATTAATCAAGAGACCCAGTACTTC. This sequence encodes CASSLGRAINQETQYF.

This rearrangement joins TRBV7-2 to TRBJ2-3; 9 nucleotides agree with TRBD2. CDR1 and CDR2 (germline): SGHTA, FQGNSA. This CDR3 has 13 amino acids. V dropped 5 bases and J dropped 5; count of bases not matched to a gene: 2. CDR3: CASSSGGQDTQYF. The CDR3 DNA reads TGTGCCAGCAGCAGCGGGGGGCAAGATACGCAGTATTTT. The full variable domain, in which reference TRBV7-2 and TRBJ2-3 provide the parts outside the CDR3, is GAGVSQSPSNKVTEKGKDVELRCDPISGHTALYWYRQSLGQGLEFLIYFQGNSAPDKSGLPSDRFSAERTGGSVSTLTIQRTQQEDSAVYLCASSSGGQDTQYFGPGTRLTVL.

The chain links TRBV5-1 to TRBJ1-6; D is possibly TRBD1 (6 bases). CDR1 is SGHRS and CDR2 is YFSETQ in the germline V gene. V lost 4 bases and J lost 10, with 21 bases in between. The CDR3 sequence is 16 residues long. The CDR3 nucleotides are TGCGCCAGCAGCCTATCACAGGGTGTGGGGATCTCACCCCTCCACTTT. Its protein is CASSLSQGVGISPLHF.

This sequence joins TRBV6-5 and TRBJ2-5; a weak D match, TRBD2 (7 bases). The ends were cut back, 6 bases at V and 9 bases at J, with 17 bases in the middle. Germline V lookup: CDR1 MNHEY, CDR2 SVGAGI. The CDR3 has 13 amino acids. DNA for the CDR3: TGTGCCAGCAGGGACGGGCGCGGGGGCTCCCAGTACTTC. Protein: CASRDGRGGSQYF.

The chain employs TRBV19 and TRBJ2-1, with 10 bases matching TRBD1. This CDR3 has 16 amino acids. From germline, CDR1 is LNHDA and CDR2 SQIVND (reference sequence). V trimming: 5 bases; J trimming: 0 bases; junction bases outside the gene matches: 4. The chain's CDR3 is CASSSRTGGSYNEQFF. CDR3 sequence (DNA): TGTGCCAGTAGTTCCCGGACAGGGGGCTCCTACAATGAGCAGTTCTTC. Filled out from reference TRBV19 and TRBJ2-1, the complete variable domain reads DGGITQSPKYLFRKEGQNVTLSCEQNLNHDAMYWYRQDPGQGLRLIYYSQIVNDFQKGDIAEGYSVSREKKESFPLTVTSAQKNPTAFYLCASSSRTGGSYNEQFFGPGTRLTVL.

V usage is TRBV6-5 and J usage is TRBJ1-2; no clear D. CDR1 is MNHEY, CDR2 SVGAGI, per germline. The CDR3 loop spans 12 amino acids. V was shortened by 6 bases and J by 5 bases, with 10 bases between the two germline ends. CDR3 in DNA: TGTGCCAGCAGAAATCTCGAGTATGGCTACACCTTC. Residues: CASRNLEYGYTF.

This clone was observed a handful of times. The chain joins TRBV7-6 to TRBJ2-5; no definite D call. Germline values: CDR1 SGHVS, CDR2 FNYEAQ. With 2 bases removed from V and 1 base from J, the gap between germline ends came to 8 bases. This CDR3 has 14 amino acids. The CDR3, as DNA: TGTGCCAGCAGCTTACTGGCCTCCCAAGAGACCCAGTACTTC. It encodes CASSLLASQETQYF.

This rearrangement joins TRBV10-2 to TRBJ1-1; TRBD1 matches at 9 bases. From germline, CDR1 is WSHSY and CDR2 SAAADI. The CDR3 consists of 13 residues. V trimming: 7 bases; J trimming: 4 bases; junction bases outside the gene matches: 4. The CDR3 protein is CASTVTGGTEAFF. CDR3 DNA: TGCGCCAGCACTGTGACAGGGGGCACTGAAGCTTTCTTT.

J is TRBJ2-7 and V is TRBV18, with D perhaps TRBD2 (6 bases). From germline, CDR1 is KGHSH and CDR2 LQKENI. The germline V and J ends were trimmed by 5 bases and 0 bases, with 11 bases remaining between them. The length of the CDR3 is 14 residues. The CDR3 nucleotides read TGTGCCAGCTCAACCGAGGGAGGCTCCTACGAGCAGTACTTC. Residues: CASSTEGGSYEQYF.

The chain is built from TRBV5-6 and TRBJ1-1; TRBD1 is a possible D gene (5 bases). Germline assignment: CDR1 SGHDT and CDR2 YYEEEE. V lost 2 bases and J lost 5, with 13 bases in between. CDR3 length: 14 amino acids. The DNA for the CDR3 is TGTGCCAGCAGCTTCTCAGGGTATGGAACTGAAGCTTTCTTT. It translates to CASSFSGYGTEAFF.

The chain has TRBV29-1 and TRBJ1-5; D ambiguous. This CDR3 region has 13 residues. The germline V gene has CDR1 SQVTM and CDR2 ANQGSEA. The V gene lost 4 bases and the J gene lost 7 bases, with 14 bases spanning the gap. Here the CDR3 reads CSVGEGRNQPQHF. The CDR3 bases are TGCAGCGTTGGCGAGGGTCGGAACCAGCCCCAGCATTTT.

The CDR3 protein is CASSQDPGHGTEAFF. Here the CDR3 DNA reads TGCGCCAGCAGCCAAGATCCGGGACACGGCACTGAAGCTTTCTTT. This chain joins TRBV4-1 and TRBJ1-1, with D possibly being TRBD1 (6 bases). Germline assignment: CDR1 MGHRA and CDR2 YSYEKL. This CDR3 has 15 residues. V was pared by 0 bases and J by 4 bases, with 12 bases between.

The chain has TRBV2 and TRBJ2-1; 8 bases align to TRBD2. Per the germline V gene, CDR1 is SNHLY and CDR2 is FYNNEI. The CDR3 totals 11 residues. CDR3 coding DNA: TGTGCGACTAGCGCTTACAATGAGCAGTTCTTC. Translated, it gives CATSAYNEQFF.

The rearrangement links TRBV5-5 to TRBJ1-2; D gene ambiguous. CDR1 is SGHKS, CDR2 YYEKEE, per germline (reference sequence). The CDR3 loop spans 11 amino acids. The V end lost 0 bases, the J end lost 7 bases, and 4 bases lay between the germline ends. The CDR3 here is CASSLDSGYTF. DNA of the CDR3: TGTGCCAGCAGCTTGGACAGTGGCTACACCTTC.

In DNA form, the CDR3 reads TGTGCCACGACTATCGCGAACACCGGGGAGCTGTTTTTT. Translation gives CATTIANTGELFF. This rearrangement joins TRBV2 to TRBJ2-2; D may be TRBD2 (5 bases). The V end lost 10 bases, the J end lost 0 bases, and 9 bases lay between the germline ends. The CDR3 length is 13 residues. In germline, CDR1 is SNHLY, CDR2 FYNNEI.

The genes are TRBV5-6 and TRBJ1-3; 7 bases are a match to TRBD1. Germline values: CDR1 SGHDT, CDR2 YYEEEE. Trimming removed 4 bases from V and 0 bases from J; junction bases left unmatched: 10. The CDR3 extends over 17 amino acids. The CDR3 spells CASSTGGTVRSGNTIYF. CDR3 nucleotide sequence: TGTGCCAGCAGCACGGGGGGGACAGTCCGCTCTGGAAACACCATATATTTT.